Shown below are 6 T cell receptor beta chains from a single sample sequenced in a study of response to subunit inactivated influenza vaccine. One entry per CDR3 protein results from TCRdb running MiXCR on the RT-PCR reads. Altogether about 700,000 distinct CDR3 sequences are present, approximately 14% being singletons, with the ten largest covering roughly 7.6%. The specimen comprised PBMCs from blood, sampled around 14 days before vaccination. Receptor source: a man in his fifties or sixties who received an inactivated influenza vaccine.

The chain combines TRBV18 with TRBJ2-7; 9 bases fit TRBD2. V was pared by 3 bases and J by 1 base, with 10 bases of the junction left unmatched. The germline gives CDR1 KGHSH, CDR2 LQKENI. This CDR3 is 17 amino acids long. The CDR3 sequence: CASSPFPVAGASYEQYF. In nucleotides, the CDR3 is TGTGCCAGCTCACCTTTCCCCGTAGCGGGAGCTTCCTACGAGCAGTACTTC.

This clonotype has more than one count but fewer than ten. The chain has TRBV6-1 and TRBJ2-7; possible D gene TRBD2, 5 bases. Germline-derived CDR1 and CDR2 are MNHNS and SASEGT. Trimming removed 7 bases at V and 2 bases at J, with 15 bases between. The CDR3 is 14 amino acids. CDR3 sequence (DNA): TGTGCCAGCATAGAGGGTACAGTTGCCTACGAGCAGTACTTC. Translation: CASIEGTVAYEQYF.

This chain's CDR3 is CASSPRVQRTEAFF. CDR3 bases: TGTGCCAGCAGTCCCAGGGTACAGAGAACTGAAGCTTTCTTT. The V and J genes are TRBV12-3 or TRBV12-4 and TRBJ1-1; possibly TRBD1 for D (5 bases). V was clipped by 5 bases and J by 5 bases, with 15 bases between them. CDR3 length: 14 residues.

The rearrangement links TRBV7-2 to TRBJ2-4; D may be TRBD1 or TRBD2 (5 bases each). Germline CDR1 is SGHTA and CDR2 is FQGNSA. V was pared by 0 bases and J by 7 bases, with 13 bases between. The CDR3 sequence is 15 residues long. Here the CDR3 reads CASSLAGASPNIQYF. In DNA, the CDR3 is TGTGCCAGCAGCTTAGCCGGGGCCAGCCCCAACATTCAGTACTTC.

CDR3 sequence reads: CASSSTVNEQFF. The CDR3 coding sequence is TGCGCCAGCAGTTCTACAGTAAATGAGCAGTTCTTC. The chain recombines TRBV10-2 with TRBJ2-1; no reliable D call. V was trimmed by 5 bases and J by 7 bases, leaving 9 bases between them. This CDR3 is 12 amino acids long. The germline gives CDR1 WSHSY, CDR2 SAAADI.

The J gene is TRBJ2-7, the V gene TRBV7-2; TRBD1 or TRBD2 may be the D gene (6 bases each). Germline loops: CDR1 SGHTA, CDR2 FQGNSA. The CDR3 runs to 14 residues. Trimming cost V 3 bases and J 5 bases, with 14 bases left between them. The CDR3 DNA reads as TGTGCCAGCAGCTTCACACAGGGAGGCAACGAGCAGTACTTC. It is translated as CASSFTQGGNEQYF.